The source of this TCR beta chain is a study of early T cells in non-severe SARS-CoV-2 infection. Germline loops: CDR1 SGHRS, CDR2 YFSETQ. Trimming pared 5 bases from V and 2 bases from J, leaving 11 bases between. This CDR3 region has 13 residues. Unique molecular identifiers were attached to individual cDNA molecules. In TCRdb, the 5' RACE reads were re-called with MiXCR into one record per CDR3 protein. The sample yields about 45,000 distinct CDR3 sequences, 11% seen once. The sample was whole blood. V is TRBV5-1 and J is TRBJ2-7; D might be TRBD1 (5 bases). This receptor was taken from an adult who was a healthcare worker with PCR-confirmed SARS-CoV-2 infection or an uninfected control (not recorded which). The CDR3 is CASRVQDPYEQYF. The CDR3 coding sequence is TGCGCCAGCAGGGTACAGGACCCCTACGAGCAGTACTTC.